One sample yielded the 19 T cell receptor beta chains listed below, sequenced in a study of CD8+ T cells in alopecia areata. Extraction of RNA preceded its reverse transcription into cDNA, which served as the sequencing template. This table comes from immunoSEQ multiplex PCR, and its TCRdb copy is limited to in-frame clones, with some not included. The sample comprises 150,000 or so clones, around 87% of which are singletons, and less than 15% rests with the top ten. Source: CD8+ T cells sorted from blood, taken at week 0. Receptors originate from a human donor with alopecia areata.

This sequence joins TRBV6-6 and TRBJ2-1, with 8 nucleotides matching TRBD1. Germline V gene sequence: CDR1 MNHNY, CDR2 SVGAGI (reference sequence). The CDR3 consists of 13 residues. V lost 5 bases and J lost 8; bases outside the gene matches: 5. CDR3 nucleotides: TGTGCCAGCAGTCGACAGGGGAGAGATGAGCAGTTCTTC. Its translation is CASSRQGRDEQFF.

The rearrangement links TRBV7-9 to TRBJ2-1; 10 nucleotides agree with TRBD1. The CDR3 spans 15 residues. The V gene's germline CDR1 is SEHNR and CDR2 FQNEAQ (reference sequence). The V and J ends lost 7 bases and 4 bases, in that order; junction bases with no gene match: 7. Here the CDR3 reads CASIPPGQGYNEQFF. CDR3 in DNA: TGTGCCAGCATCCCGCCGGGACAGGGGTACAATGAGCAGTTCTTC.

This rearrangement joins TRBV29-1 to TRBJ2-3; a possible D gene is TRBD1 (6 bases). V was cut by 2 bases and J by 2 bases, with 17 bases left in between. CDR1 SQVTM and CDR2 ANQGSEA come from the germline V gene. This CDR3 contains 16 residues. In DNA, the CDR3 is TGCAGCGTTGAACCAATAATGCAGGGGACCACAGATACGCAGTATTTT. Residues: CSVEPIMQGTTDTQYF.

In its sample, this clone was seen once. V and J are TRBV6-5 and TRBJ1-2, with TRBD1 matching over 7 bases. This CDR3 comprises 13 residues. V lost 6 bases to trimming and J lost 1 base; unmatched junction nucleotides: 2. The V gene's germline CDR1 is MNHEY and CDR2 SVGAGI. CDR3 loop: CASRDRSNYGYTF. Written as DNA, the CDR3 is TGTGCCAGCAGGGACAGGAGTAACTATGGCTACACCTTC.

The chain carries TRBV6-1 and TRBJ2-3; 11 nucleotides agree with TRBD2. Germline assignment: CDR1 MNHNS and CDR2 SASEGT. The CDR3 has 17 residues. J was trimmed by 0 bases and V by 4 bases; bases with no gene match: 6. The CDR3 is CASSVWGLADSTDTQYF. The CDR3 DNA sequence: TGTGCCAGCAGTGTATGGGGACTAGCGGATAGCACAGATACGCAGTATTTT.

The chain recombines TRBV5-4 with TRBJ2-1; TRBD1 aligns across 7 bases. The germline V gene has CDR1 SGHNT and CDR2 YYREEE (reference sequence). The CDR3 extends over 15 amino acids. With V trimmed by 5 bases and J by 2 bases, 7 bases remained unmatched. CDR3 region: CASRVGQPAYNEQFF. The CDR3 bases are TGTGCCAGCAGAGTGGGACAGCCCGCCTACAATGAGCAGTTCTTC.

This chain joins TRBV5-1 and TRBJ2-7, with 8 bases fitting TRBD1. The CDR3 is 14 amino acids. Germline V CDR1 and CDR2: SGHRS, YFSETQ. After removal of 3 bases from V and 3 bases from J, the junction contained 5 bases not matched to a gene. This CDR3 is CASSSGQGSYEQYF. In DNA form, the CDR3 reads TGCGCCAGCAGCTCCGGACAGGGTAGCTACGAGCAGTACTTC.

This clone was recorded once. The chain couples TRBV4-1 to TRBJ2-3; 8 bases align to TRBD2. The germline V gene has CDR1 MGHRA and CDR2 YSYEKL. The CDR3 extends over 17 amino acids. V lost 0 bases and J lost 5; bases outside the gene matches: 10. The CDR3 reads CASSQEEAGGPGDTQYF. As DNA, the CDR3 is TGCGCCAGCAGCCAAGAAGAGGCGGGGGGTCCGGGAGATACGCAGTATTTT.

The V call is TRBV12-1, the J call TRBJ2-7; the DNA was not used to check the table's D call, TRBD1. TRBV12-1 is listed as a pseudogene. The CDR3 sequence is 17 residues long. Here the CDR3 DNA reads TGTGCCAGCAGCCTTGCCGCCGGGACAGGGACCCCCTACGAGCAGTACTTC. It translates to CASSLAAGTGTPYEQYF.

This CDR3 reads CASSQHQGTAPIYEQYF. CDR3 DNA sequence: TGCGCCAGCAGCCAGCATCAGGGGACAGCACCCATCTACGAGCAGTACTTC. The chain couples TRBV4-1 to TRBJ2-7; TRBD1 matches at 7 bases. Germline CDR1 and CDR2: MGHRA and YSYEKL. V was clipped by 3 bases and J by 3 bases; unmatched bases: 14. This CDR3 region has 17 residues.

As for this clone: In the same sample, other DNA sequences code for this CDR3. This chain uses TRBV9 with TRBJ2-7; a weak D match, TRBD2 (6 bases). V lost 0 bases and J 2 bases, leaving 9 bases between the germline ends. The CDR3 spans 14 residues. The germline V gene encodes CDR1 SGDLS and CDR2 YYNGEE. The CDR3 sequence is CASSVEEGAYEQYF. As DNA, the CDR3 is TGTGCCAGCAGCGTAGAGGAGGGTGCCTACGAGCAGTACTTC.

The CDR3 loop is CASASYSDNEQFF. Written as DNA, the CDR3 is TGTGCCAGCGCTTCTTACTCGGACAATGAGCAGTTCTTC. The chain carries TRBV7-3 and TRBJ2-1; D gene unclear. CDR1 and CDR2 (germline): SGHTA, FQGTGA. The CDR3 runs to 13 residues. Deletions cut 8 bases from V and 5 bases from J, with 13 bases between.

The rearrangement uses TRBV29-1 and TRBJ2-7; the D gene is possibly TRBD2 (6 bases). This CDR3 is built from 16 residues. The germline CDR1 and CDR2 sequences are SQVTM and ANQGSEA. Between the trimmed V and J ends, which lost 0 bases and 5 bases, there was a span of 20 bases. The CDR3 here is CSVEERRQEGKDEQYF. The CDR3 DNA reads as TGCAGCGTTGAAGAAAGACGGCAGGAGGGCAAGGACGAGCAGTACTTC.

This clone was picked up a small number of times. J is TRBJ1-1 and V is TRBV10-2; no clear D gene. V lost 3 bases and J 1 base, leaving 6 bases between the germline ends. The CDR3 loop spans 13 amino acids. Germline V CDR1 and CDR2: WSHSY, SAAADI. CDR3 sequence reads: CASSEGKNTEAFF. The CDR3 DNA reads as TGCGCCAGCAGTGAAGGCAAGAACACTGAAGCTTTCTTT.

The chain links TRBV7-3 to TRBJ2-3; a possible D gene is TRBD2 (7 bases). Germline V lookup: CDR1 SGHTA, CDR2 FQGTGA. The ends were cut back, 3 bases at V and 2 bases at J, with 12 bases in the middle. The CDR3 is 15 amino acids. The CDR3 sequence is CASSFSGGPTDTQYF. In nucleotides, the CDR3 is TGTGCCAGCAGCTTTTCGGGGGGCCCCACAGATACGCAGTATTTT.

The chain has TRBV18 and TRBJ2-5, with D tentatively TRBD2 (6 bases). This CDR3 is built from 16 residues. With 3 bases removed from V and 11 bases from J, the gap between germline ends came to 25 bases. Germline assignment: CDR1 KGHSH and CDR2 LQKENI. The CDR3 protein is CASSPPYDAARGEQYF. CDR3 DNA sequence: TGTGCCAGCTCACCGCCCTACGATGCGGCCCGCGGGGAGCAGTACTTC.

The CDR3 DNA is TGTGCCAGCAGCTTTAGCCTAGCGGGAGGCAATGAGCAGTTCTTC. Translation gives CASSFSLAGGNEQFF. The genes are TRBV7-9 and TRBJ2-1; 11 bases are shared with TRBD2. V lost 3 bases and J lost 6; bases outside the gene matches: 4. This CDR3 comprises 15 residues. Germline values: CDR1 SEHNR, CDR2 FQNEAQ (reference sequence).

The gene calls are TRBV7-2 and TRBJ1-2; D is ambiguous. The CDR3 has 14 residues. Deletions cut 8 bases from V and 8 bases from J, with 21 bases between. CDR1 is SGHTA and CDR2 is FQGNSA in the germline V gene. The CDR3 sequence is CASSLPGQSIGYTF. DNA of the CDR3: TGTGCCAGCTCCCTCCCGGGTCAGTCCATCGGCTACACCTTC.

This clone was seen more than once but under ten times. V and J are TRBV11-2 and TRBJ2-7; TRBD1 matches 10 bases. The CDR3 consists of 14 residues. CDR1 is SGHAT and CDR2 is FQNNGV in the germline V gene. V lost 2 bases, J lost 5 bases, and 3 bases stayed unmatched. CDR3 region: CASSLRGTGDEQYF. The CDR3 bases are TGTGCCAGCAGCTTACGGGGGACAGGGGACGAGCAGTACTTC. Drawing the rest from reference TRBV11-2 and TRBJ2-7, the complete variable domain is EAGVAQSPRYKIIEKRQSVAFWCNPISGHATLYWYQQILGQGPKLLIQFQNNGVVDDSQLPKDRFSAERLKGVDSTLKIQPAKLEDSAVYLCASSLRGTGDEQYFGPGTRLTVT.